The 17 T cell receptor beta chains reported below all come from one sample, sequenced in a study of T-cell reconstitution after alpha-beta-depleted transplantation in children. TCRbeta library preparation incorporated unique molecular identifiers. TCRdb itself ran the PCR reads through MiXCR, one entry per CDR3 protein. This table holds hundreds of thousands of distinct CDR3 sequences, about 30% found once. The source material was PBMCs from the stem cell graft donor, sampled from the stem cell graft. Source of these receptors: a human donor who donated a stem cell graft to a child with aplastic anemia.

The chain employs TRBV27 and TRBJ2-5; D possibly corresponds to TRBD1 (5 bases). CDR3 size: 14 residues. V lost 4 bases and J lost 4, with 13 bases in between. In germline, CDR1 is MNHEY, CDR2 SMNVEV (reference sequence). CDR3 nucleotides: TGTGCCAGCAGTTCCCTAGGGGATTCAGAGACCCAGTACTTC. Its protein product is CASSSLGDSETQYF.

V and J are TRBV11-2 and TRBJ2-1, with unresolved D. Germline-derived CDR1 and CDR2 are SGHAT and FQNNGV. The CDR3 consists of 16 residues. V was pared by 1 base and J by 4 bases, with 14 bases between. CDR3: CASSLADWVQYNEQFF. The DNA for the CDR3 is TGTGCCAGCAGCTTAGCCGACTGGGTGCAGTACAATGAGCAGTTCTTC.

V gene TRBV5-4 combines with J gene TRBJ2-2, with D unclear. V shed 0 bases and J shed 5 bases, with 11 bases lying between them. Germline CDR1 SGHNT, CDR2 YYREEE (reference sequence). The CDR3 has 15 amino acids. The CDR3 DNA is TGTGCCAGCAGCTTGGGGGTGGCCGAGACCGGGGAGCTGTTTTTT. Protein product: CASSLGVAETGELFF.

There are a few counts of this clonotype. This chain connects TRBV7-9 to TRBJ2-3; TRBD2 agrees at 12 bases. The CDR3 is made up of 16 amino acids. V was pared by 5 bases and J by 6 bases, with 9 bases of the junction left unmatched. Germline V gene sequence: CDR1 SEHNR, CDR2 FQNEAQ (reference sequence). The CDR3 nucleotides read TGTGCCAGCAGCCCAGCTGGGACTAGCGGGCCTGATACGCAGTATTTT. Translated, it gives CASSPAGTSGPDTQYF.

The chain combines TRBV30 with TRBJ2-7; tentative D call: TRBD2 (5 bases). Germline CDR1 reads GTSNPN; CDR2 reads SVGIG (reference sequence). The CDR3 contains 13 residues. Trimming left V 2 bases short and J 3 bases short, with 11 bases between. The CDR3 loop reads CAWSPPRGYEQYV. DNA for the CDR3: TGTGCCTGGAGTCCTCCCCGGGGCTACGAGCAGTACGTC.

This sequence joins TRBV3-1 and TRBJ2-1; 10 nucleotides line up with TRBD2. Germline V gene sequence: CDR1 LGHDT, CDR2 YNNKEL (reference sequence). V lost 4 bases, J lost 5 bases, and 8 bases stayed unmatched. The CDR3 length is 16 residues. The CDR3 protein is CASSRYGTSDNNEQFF. Written as DNA, the CDR3 is TGTGCCAGCAGCCGATACGGGACTAGCGATAACAATGAGCAGTTCTTC.

This clonotype has a count of ten or more. The chain couples TRBV7-2 to TRBJ1-1; D not resolved. Germline assignment: CDR1 SGHTA and CDR2 FQGNSA. CDR3 size: 14 residues. V was pared by 3 bases and J by 0 bases, with 8 bases between. CDR3 sequence reads: CASSLDGLNTEAFF. The CDR3 DNA follows: TGTGCCAGCAGCTTGGACGGGTTGAACACTGAAGCTTTCTTT. The full variable domain, in which reference TRBV7-2 and TRBJ1-1 provide the parts outside the CDR3, is GAGVSQSPSNKVTEKGKDVELRCDPISGHTALYWYRQSLGQGLEFLIYFQGNSAPDKSGLPSDRFSAERTGGSVSTLTIQRTQQEDSAVYLCASSLDGLNTEAFFGQGTRLTVV.

Only a few counts were recorded for this clonotype. The rearrangement joins TRBV15 to TRBJ2-1, with D uncertain. CDR1 and CDR2 from the germline V gene are LNHNV and YYDKDF (reference sequence). This CDR3 is built from 15 residues. V dropped 0 bases and J dropped 7 bases, with 13 bases sitting between them. The CDR3 DNA follows: TGTGCCACCAGCAGAGAACGCGGCGGAGTTAATGAGCAGTTCTTC. Protein: CATSRERGGVNEQFF.

The V and J genes are TRBV7-2 and TRBJ2-3; no clear D gene. Germline loops: CDR1 SGHTA, CDR2 FQGNSA. The CDR3 runs 15 residues. Between the trimmed V and J ends, which lost 2 bases and 5 bases, there was a span of 14 bases. CDR3 sequence reads: CASSLRSVARDTQYF. As DNA, the CDR3 is TGTGCCAGCAGCTTAAGAAGCGTGGCCCGAGATACGCAGTATTTT.

The V gene is TRBV12-3 or TRBV12-4, the J gene TRBJ1-1; D not resolved. Deletions cut 3 bases from V and 8 bases from J, with 13 bases between. This CDR3 is built from 13 residues. CDR3 sequence (DNA): TGTGCCAGCAGTTTGAGAGGGAACCTCGAAGCTTTCTTT. Its translation is CASSLRGNLEAFF.

The V and J genes are TRBV6-1 and TRBJ2-2, with a tentative D call TRBD1 (5 bases). Germline CDR1 reads MNHNS; CDR2 reads SASEGT. Between the trimmed V and J ends, which lost 10 bases and 4 bases, there was a span of 13 bases. This CDR3 comprises 13 residues. CDR3 sequence (DNA): TGTGCCATCACCTGGGGCTCCACCGGGGAGCTGTTTTTT. Protein product: CAITWGSTGELFF.

The J gene is TRBJ2-1, the V gene TRBV20-1; maybe TRBD2 (6 bases). In germline, CDR1 is DFQATT, CDR2 SNEGSKA (reference sequence). V was pared by 6 bases and J by 6 bases, with 18 bases between. The CDR3 covers 14 residues. CDR3 loop: CSAMRDNGGNEQFF. The DNA of the CDR3 is TGCAGTGCGATGCGGGATAACGGTGGCAATGAGCAGTTCTTC.

There are a few counts of this clonotype. The chain is built from TRBV5-6 and TRBJ2-2; no definite D call. CDR1 is SGHDT and CDR2 is YYEEEE in the germline V gene. This CDR3 region has 14 residues. Trimming took 0 bases from V and 7 from J, leaving 10 bases between them. CDR3 residues: CASSLADRVGELFF. The CDR3 DNA reads as TGTGCCAGCAGCTTGGCCGATCGGGTCGGGGAGCTGTTTTTT.

This clonotype was counted a few times. The chain joins TRBV4-3 to TRBJ1-4; 8 nucleotides agree with TRBD1. This CDR3 has 16 residues. V lost 4 bases to trimming and J lost 2 bases; unmatched junction nucleotides: 6. Germline CDR1 and CDR2: LGHNA and YSLEER. This CDR3 is CASSPLTGDTNEKLFF. In DNA, the CDR3 is TGCGCCAGCAGCCCACTGACAGGGGATACTAATGAAAAACTGTTTTTT.

J is TRBJ2-1 and V is TRBV19; 9 bases agree with TRBD2. Unmatched junction bases numbered 8, after V lost 1 base and J lost 4 bases. Germline values: CDR1 LNHDA, CDR2 SQIVND (reference sequence). The CDR3 is made up of 17 amino acids. CDR3 nucleotides: TGTGCCAGTAGTATAGGGGGGGCGACTAGCGGATACAATGAGCAGTTCTTC. Translating it yields CASSIGGATSGYNEQFF.

In this sample, this clonotype turned up a few times. The chain is built from TRBV7-9 and TRBJ2-7; possibly TRBD2 for D (6 bases). The germline V gene has CDR1 SEHNR and CDR2 FQNEAQ (reference sequence). V was trimmed by 4 bases and J by 5 bases, leaving 24 bases between them. CDR3 length: 17 amino acids. In DNA form, the CDR3 reads TGTGCCAGCAGCTCCGCTCCGGGAGAGCCCCCGTTCGACGAGCAGTACGTC. Its protein is CASSSAPGEPPFDEQYV.

This chain connects TRBV5-4 to TRBJ1-5; TRBD1 is a possible D gene (5 bases). The CDR3 covers 16 residues. The V end was cut by 4 bases, the J end by 5 bases, with 19 bases between. CDR1 is SGHNT, CDR2 YYREEE, per germline (reference sequence). The CDR3 sequence: CASSITGAGRDQPQHF. In DNA, the CDR3 is TGTGCCAGCAGCATCACCGGGGCAGGAAGAGATCAGCCCCAGCATTTT. The whole variable domain, remainder taken from reference TRBV5-4 and TRBJ1-5, is ETGVTQSPTHLIKTRGQQVTLRCSSQSGHNTVSWYQQALGQGPQFIFQYYREEENGRGNFPPRFSGLQFPNYSSELNVNALELDDSALYLCASSITGAGRDQPQHFGDGTRLSIL.